This T cell receptor beta chain came from a study of beta chain features in type 1 diabetes (dated by TCRdb to the late 2010s). Background on the whole study: Mean age, gender distribution, total cell number and subset yield did not differ between patients and healthy donors. A total of 107,917,701 sorted cells were examined across all samples, and the number of cells per subset was strongly correlated with RNA yield. In the study, TCRB repertoires of sorted circulating CD4+ T cell subsets from recently diagnosed type 1 diabetes patients were compared with those of matched healthy donors. Regulatory and stem cell-like memory subsets were isolated from only 8 patients and roughly 8 healthy donors, whereas naive and central memory subsets came from all 28 donors.

Regarding this clone: The antigen it binds to is not known. No per-base quality is available; no much larger clone lies one base away.

From each donor, a single peripheral blood sample of 90 to 150 mL on average was drawn into heparinised tubes. A BD FACSAria II and a panel including CD45RO, CCR7, CD25, CD127, CD95 and CD27 were used to sort naive, central memory, regulatory and stem cell-like memory CD4+ T cells. Purity was above 95% for every sorted population. PBMCs were isolated immediately by Lymphoprep density gradient centrifugation and stained directly without culture. Samples were stained and sorted in pairs, with one healthy donor and one patient per experiment, so that batch effects were minimized. General conclusions and limits of the study: The naive, central memory and regulatory TCRB repertoires appeared to resemble one another more closely among patients than among healthy donors. HLA sub-analyses involved small numbers of individuals, so any influence of HLA type on TCRB rearrangement remained unresolved. In all four CD4+ subsets, TCRB CDR3 length was moderately but significantly shorter in type 1 diabetes patients. At VDJ recombination sites, patients with type 1 diabetes made fewer insertions and deleted more nucleotides, a pattern implying thymic rearrangement abnormalities. PCR may preferentially amplify shorter templates, but because patient and control samples were amplified and corrected together, any resulting skew would affect both groups equally. Because cDNA was sequenced instead of genomic DNA, activated cells with high expression could be over-represented, although the groups did not differ in activation or CD3 levels.

Trimming removed 3 bases from V and 7 bases from J; the gene matches leave 11 bases unexplained. In the germline V gene, CDR1 corresponds to SGDLS and CDR2 to YYNGEE. The CDR3 runs 16 residues from the cysteine to the phenylalanine. Only CDR3 DNA remains: 48 bases, in frame from the first base. All of the isolated RNA was reverse transcribed with the High Capacity cDNA Reverse Transcription Kit, so expressed TCRB transcripts were sequenced. Naive, central memory and regulatory T cell samples underwent deep immunoSEQ sequencing, averaging roughly 3.4 million total reads per sample. Sorted cells were lysed in RLT buffer and RNA was extracted with DNase-treated RNeasy Micro or Mini kits, depending on cell number. Each cell subset was processed separately to prevent cross-contamination, with patient and healthy donor samples processed together. Using the immunoSEQ multiplex PCR, TCRB sequences were amplified from cDNA into 87-bp fragments spanning the CDR3 region. Sequencing of the amplicons was performed on the Illumina HiSeq platform. The published analysis was carried out like this. PCR bias was computationally corrected using synthetic template baselines, reads within Hamming distance 2 were collapsed, and singletons that could not be merged were discarded. Reads were aligned against IMGT to assign V, D and J genes, CDR3 length and insertions or deletions at six rearrangement sites. Within each subset, clonotype counts were normalized to the number of sorted cells before true diversity and Gini coefficients were calculated with the tcR R package. The overlap coefficient, calculated on TCRB nucleotide sequences, was used to quantify repertoire sharing. As a proxy for the pre-selection repertoire, out-of-frame TCRB sequences from naive cells were analyzed. TCRdb holds this immuneACCESS table with in-frame rearrangements only. Some clones are missing; in checked studies, unresolved V genes explain under half, and the rest has no known cause. The DNA gave D and trimming, while V, J and clone size come from that table. Within this sample are about 900,000 clones, with 15% to 20% of them counted one time only. About 0.02% of the sample lies in the top ten.

The chain employs TRBV9 and TRBJ2-2, and 8 junctional nucleotides match TRBD1. Sequencing was done on a sample of naive CD4+ T cells from blood. The sample's cell subset or site label, in plain terms: true naive CD4+ T cells. The source is a woman between 18 and 30 years old in good health. Here is the DNA: TGTGCCAGCAGCGACCTCCGACAGGGGCATGGCGGGGAGCTGTTTTTT. Its translation is CASSDLRQGHGGELFF. Full variable domain (CDR3 extended with the reference TRBV9 and TRBJ2-2 proteins): DSGVTQTPKHLITATGQRVTLRCSPRSGDLSVYWYQQSLDQGLQFLIQYYNGEERAKGNILERFSAQQFPDLHSELNLSSLELGDSALYFCASSDLRQGHGGELFFGEGSRLTVL.